The 26 T cell receptor beta chains reported below all come from one sample, sequenced in a study of Graves' ophthalmopathy and Graves' hyperthyroidism. As the template, RNA transcripts were used to amplify TCR beta CDR3 regions. RT-PCR in the first round used HTBI primers; a second-round multiplex PCR followed. Each CDR3 protein gets one entry after TCRdb re-called the multiplex PCR reads with MiXCR. The sample gives 500,000 to 600,000 distinct CDR3 sequences, 35% to 45% of which show up once; around 4.6% is in the top ten. Material: peripheral blood or thyroid tissue (not recorded which). Source of these receptors: an adult man with Graves' hyperthyroidism.

This rearrangement joins TRBV7-2 to TRBJ1-6; D is unresolved. Germline CDR1 and CDR2: SGHTA and FQGNSA. Trimming stripped 6 bases from V and 0 bases from J, with 15 bases between. CDR3 length equals 17 residues. CDR3 DNA: TGTACCAGCAGGCCCGGATCTCCGAGCTCCTATAATTCACCCCTCCACTTT. This gives the protein CTSRPGSPSSYNSPLHF.

J is TRBJ2-3 and V is TRBV20-1, with 9 nucleotides matching TRBD2. CDR3 length: 14 residues. Trimming cost V 1 base and J 8 bases; bases outside gene matches: 7. CDR1 and CDR2 (germline): DFQATT, SNEGSKA (reference sequence). In nucleotides, the CDR3 is TGCAGTGCTAGAGGGGGCGGGAGGGCCGGTACGCAGTATTTT. Protein product: CSARGGGRAGTQYF.

The rearrangement uses TRBV4-1 and TRBJ1-2, with D hard to call. The CDR3 consists of 14 residues. Germline loops: CDR1 MGHRA, CDR2 YSYEKL. V lost 1 base and J 3 bases, leaving 9 bases between the germline ends. The CDR3 region is CASSQGQSDYGYTF. In nucleotides, the CDR3 is TGCGCCAGCAGCCAAGGACAAAGCGACTATGGCTACACCTTC.

This clonotype was found a few times. The chain combines TRBV28 with TRBJ1-6, with a possible D match to TRBD1 (5 bases). The CDR3 runs 14 residues. Germline CDR1 MDHEN, CDR2 SYDVKM. The V end lost 4 bases, the J end lost 7 bases, and 11 bases lay between the germline ends. The CDR3 spells CASSWDLRNSPLHF. CDR3 coding DNA: TGTGCCAGCAGTTGGGACCTTAGGAATTCACCCCTCCACTTT.

The chain employs TRBV10-3 and TRBJ2-5; weak D call: TRBD1 (6 bases). Per the germline V gene, CDR1 is ENHRY and CDR2 is SYGVKD. This CDR3 spans 14 amino acids. Trimming stripped 0 bases from V and 9 bases from J, with 14 bases between. CDR3 protein: CAISESGDNRPQYF. The CDR3 bases are TGTGCCATCAGTGAGTCCGGGGACAATCGACCCCAGTACTTC.

The gene calls are TRBV9 and TRBJ2-2, with D perhaps TRBD2 (6 bases). Germline CDR1 SGDLS, CDR2 YYNGEE. Trimming took off 0 bases at V and 0 bases at J, with 6 bases between the two ends. The CDR3 extends over 15 amino acids. The CDR3 sequence is CASSVAGANTGELFF. In nucleotides, the CDR3 is TGTGCCAGCAGCGTAGCGGGGGCGAACACCGGGGAGCTGTTTTTT. Combining the CDR3 with reference TRBV9 and TRBJ2-2 gives the whole variable domain DSGVTQTPKHLITATGQRVTLRCSPRSGDLSVYWYQQSLDQGLQFLIQYYNGEERAKGNILERFSAQQFPDLHSELNLSSLELGDSALYFCASSVAGANTGELFFGEGSRLTVL.

The sample holds many counts of this clonotype. This rearrangement joins TRBV9 to TRBJ2-7; 9 nucleotides match TRBD1. Germline-derived CDR1 and CDR2 are SGDLS and YYNGEE. The V gene end was trimmed by 3 bases and the J gene end by 2 bases; junction bases not matched to a gene: 6. This CDR3 is built from 15 residues. The CDR3 sequence: CASSARGDRAYEQYF. Here the CDR3 DNA reads TGTGCCAGCAGCGCCAGAGGGGACAGGGCCTACGAGCAGTACTTC.

This clonotype has a handful of counts. This sequence joins TRBV30 and TRBJ1-2, with 8 bases identical to TRBD1. From germline, CDR1 is GTSNPN and CDR2 SVGIG (reference sequence). The CDR3 runs 14 residues. J gave up 4 bases and V 5 bases, and 9 bases lay outside the gene matches. DNA of the CDR3: TGTGCCTGGGGGACCCCGACAGGGGCCTATGGCTACACCTTC. Translation gives CAWGTPTGAYGYTF.

This chain links TRBV7-9 with TRBJ2-7, with 10 nucleotides matching TRBD2. The CDR3 extends over 18 amino acids. In germline, CDR1 is SEHNR, CDR2 FQNEAQ (reference sequence). Losses at the gene ends were 6 bases for V and 1 base for J; bases not matched to a gene: 15. CDR3 nucleotides: TGTGCCAGCAGAGGACGGGAAACCGGGACTAGCGCATCCTACGAGCAGTACTTC. Protein product: CASRGRETGTSASYEQYF. Together with reference TRBV7-9 and TRBJ2-7, the CDR3 gives the full variable domain: DTGVSQNPRHKITKRGQNVTFRCDPISEHNRLYWYRQTLGQGPEFLTYFQNEAQLEKSRLLSDRFSAERPKGSFSTLEIQRTEQGDSAMYLCASRGRETGTSASYEQYFGPGTRLTVT.

The chain recombines TRBV12-3 or TRBV12-4 with TRBJ2-5, with 8 bases lining up with TRBD1. V lost 7 bases to trimming and J lost 5 bases; unmatched junction nucleotides: 12. This CDR3 contains 15 residues. This chain's CDR3 is CASTNRQGWEETQYF. The CDR3 bases are TGTGCCAGCACCAATCGACAGGGGTGGGAGGAGACCCAGTACTTC.

This clonotype has at least ten counts. The chain couples TRBV29-1 to TRBJ1-2; D uncertain. V was cut by 7 bases and J by 0 bases, with 12 bases left in between. From germline, CDR1 is SQVTM and CDR2 ANQGSEA. This CDR3 region has 13 residues. CDR3 in amino acids: CSAGVGANYGYTF. CDR3 nucleotide sequence: TGCAGCGCCGGGGTTGGAGCTAACTATGGCTACACCTTC.

In this sample, this clonotype turned up a few times. The rearrangement uses TRBV5-8 and TRBJ1-2, with D possibly being TRBD1 (5 bases). The CDR3 spans 12 residues. The germline gives CDR1 SGHTS, CDR2 YDEGEE. Trimming removed 4 bases from V and 8 bases from J, with 12 bases in between. The CDR3: CASSQGLQGYTF. In nucleotides, the CDR3 is TGTGCCAGCAGCCAGGGACTTCAAGGCTACACCTTC. The variable domain in full, with the rest retrieved from reference TRBV5-8 and TRBJ1-2, is EAGVTQSPTHLIKTRGQQATLRCSPISGHTSVYWYQQALGLGLQFLLWYDEGEERNRGNFPPRFSGRQFPNYSSELNVNALELEDSALYLCASSQGLQGYTFGSGTRLTVV.

This clonotype was detected only a few times. The chain employs TRBV10-1 and TRBJ2-7; no firm D call. This CDR3 is 10 amino acids long. V was pared by 4 bases and J by 12 bases, with 10 bases between. Germline V gene sequence: CDR1 WNHNN, CDR2 SYGVQD (reference sequence). CDR3 protein: CASSAKGPYF. The CDR3 nucleotides read TGCGCCAGCAGTGCAAAGGGCCCGTACTTC.

The chain recombines TRBV11-2 with TRBJ2-7; D unresolved. This CDR3 is 15 amino acids long. CDR1 and CDR2 from the germline V gene are SGHAT and FQNNGV. V lost 0 bases and J lost 2, with 11 bases in between. The CDR3 nucleotides are TGTGCCAGCAGCTTAGATCTGACGCCTCCCTACGAGCAGTACTTC. Translated: CASSLDLTPPYEQYF.

There are many counts of this clonotype. V usage is TRBV12-3 or TRBV12-4 and J usage is TRBJ2-5; D remains unclear. The CDR3 contains 13 residues. Trimming pared 5 bases from V and 5 bases from J, leaving 12 bases between. This chain's CDR3 is CASSPLDRETQYF. Written as DNA, the CDR3 is TGTGCCAGCAGTCCCCTCGATCGGGAGACCCAGTACTTC.

This clonotype was seen many times. The V and J genes are TRBV7-9 and TRBJ2-5; TRBD1 matches at 8 bases. The V gene's germline CDR1 is SEHNR and CDR2 FQNEAQ (reference sequence). J was trimmed by 2 bases and V by 5 bases; bases with no gene match: 4. The CDR3 has 14 amino acids. The CDR3 protein is CASSGRDRQETQYF. CDR3 nucleotides: TGTGCCAGCAGCGGCCGGGACAGGCAAGAGACCCAGTACTTC.

Many counts were recorded for this clonotype. This chain connects TRBV12-3 or TRBV12-4 to TRBJ2-5, with 12 nucleotides matching TRBD2. CDR3 length equals 15 residues. The J segment lost 1 base and the V segment lost 5 bases, leaving 2 bases of the junction unmatched. The CDR3 reads CASSTLAGGQETQYF. The CDR3, as DNA: TGTGCCAGCAGTACACTAGCGGGGGGCCAAGAGACCCAGTACTTC.

This chain links TRBV12-3 or TRBV12-4 with TRBJ1-6; D is possibly TRBD1 (5 bases). V was shortened by 5 bases and J by 0 bases, with 17 bases between the two germline ends. The CDR3 loop spans 18 amino acids. This CDR3 is CASSNTFRDASYNSPLHF. The CDR3 nucleotides are TGTGCCAGCAGTAACACCTTCCGGGACGCCTCCTATAATTCACCCCTCCACTTT.

A note on this clonotype: A read error may explain this, as a much larger clone is one base away. This chain uses TRBV27 with TRBJ1-6, with D uncertain. This CDR3 is 13 amino acids long. CDR1 and CDR2 (germline): MNHEY, SMNVEV (reference sequence). The V gene lost 4 bases and the J gene lost 8 bases, with 9 bases spanning the gap. The CDR3 sequence: CASSWQDDSPLHF. Written as DNA, the CDR3 is TGTGCCAGCAGTTGGCAGGATGATTCACCCCTCCACTTT.

This sequence joins TRBV20-1 and TRBJ1-1; possibly TRBD1 for D (6 bases). This CDR3 contains 15 residues. Germline CDR1 is DFQATT and CDR2 is SNEGSKA (reference sequence). V was trimmed by 0 bases and J by 4 bases, leaving 15 bases between them. This chain's CDR3 is CSAREVGLGGTEAFF. The CDR3 bases are TGCAGTGCTAGAGAGGTGGGACTAGGGGGCACTGAAGCTTTCTTT.

This rearrangement joins TRBV6-1 to TRBJ1-5; D may be TRBD1 (5 bases). CDR3 size: 17 residues. V dropped 2 bases and J dropped 7 bases, with 21 bases sitting between them. Germline V gene lookup returns CDR1 MNHNS and CDR2 SASEGT. CDR3 in amino acids: CASSERSDGGRGQPQHF. CDR3 nucleotides: TGTGCCAGCAGTGAAAGAAGCGATGGGGGTAGGGGCCAGCCCCAGCATTTT.

This clonotype has a handful of counts. The chain links TRBV7-2 to TRBJ2-2; 14 bases fit TRBD2. With 3 bases clipped from V and 7 bases from J, the junction kept 4 bases outside the gene matches. Looked up from germline, CDR1 is SGHTA and CDR2 is FQGNSA. The CDR3 runs to 16 residues. The CDR3 nucleotides are TGTGCCAGCAGCTTCGGGACTAGCGGGAGTAGCGGGGAGCTGTTTTTT. This sequence encodes CASSFGTSGSSGELFF. Combining the CDR3 with reference TRBV7-2 and TRBJ2-2 gives the whole variable domain GAGVSQSPSNKVTEKGKDVELRCDPISGHTALYWYRQSLGQGLEFLIYFQGNSAPDKSGLPSDRFSAERTGGSVSTLTIQRTQQEDSAVYLCASSFGTSGSSGELFFGEGSRLTVL.

Notes on this clonotype: A much larger clone lies one base from this, so it may be a read error. J is TRBJ1-1 and V is TRBV7-3; D unresolved. Germline-derived CDR1 and CDR2 are SGHTA and FQGTGA. V lost 5 bases and J lost 7, with 14 bases in between. The CDR3 runs 13 residues. CDR3 region: CASSPTLRGEAFF. The CDR3 DNA reads as TGTGCCAGCAGCCCGACTTTACGGGGTGAAGCTTTCTTT.

This clonotype was recorded a few times. V and J are TRBV6-5 and TRBJ2-3; D not certain. Germline V gene sequence: CDR1 MNHEY, CDR2 SVGAGI. Trimming left V 0 bases short and J 5 bases short, with 6 bases between. There are 13 residues in the CDR3. This chain's CDR3 is CASSYSAGDTQYF. The DNA for the CDR3 is TGTGCCAGCAGTTACTCGGCTGGAGATACGCAGTATTTT.

There are many counts of this clonotype. J is TRBJ1-2 and V is TRBV6-5, with D unresolved. This CDR3 has 15 residues. V dropped 2 bases and J dropped 4 bases, with 14 bases sitting between them. Germline assignment: CDR1 MNHEY and CDR2 SVGAGI. CDR3 sequence reads: CASSYITQGSYGYTF. Written as DNA, the CDR3 is TGTGCCAGCAGTTACATAACCCAAGGAAGCTATGGCTACACCTTC.

A few counts support this clonotype. The chain employs TRBV24-1 and TRBJ2-7; possibly TRBD2 for D (5 bases). The DNA end favors TRBJ2-1, so the J call may be wrong. Germline V gene lookup returns CDR1 KGHDR and CDR2 SFDVKD. The CDR3 sequence is 11 residues long. The CDR3 is CATTAGDEQFF. The DNA of the CDR3 is TGTGCCACCACCGCCGGGGATGAGCAGTTCTTC.